The next 19 T cell receptor beta chains were all read from a single sample in a study of blood T cell repertoires in COVID-19. Produced via immunoSEQ multiplex PCR; TCRdb's table is partial and in-frame only. Found here are roughly 290,000 clones, around 89% of them singletons; the top ten hold roughly 0.8%. Sequencing was carried out using peripheral blood. Receptors were obtained from a man aged 25-45 years with acute or convalescent COVID-19.

The chain is built from TRBV9 and TRBJ1-1; no clear D. The CDR3 loop spans 15 amino acids. CDR1 SGDLS and CDR2 YYNGEE come from the germline V gene. V gave up 3 bases and J gave up 3 bases, with 15 bases separating them. The CDR3 loop reads CASSASRAGYTEAFF. CDR3 DNA sequence: TGTGCCAGCAGCGCGTCGAGGGCGGGGTACACTGAAGCTTTCTTT.

This clone was found a few times. The chain uses TRBV7-3 and TRBJ1-5; 8 positions match TRBD1. From germline, CDR1 is SGHTA and CDR2 FQGTGA. Trimming removed 5 bases from V and 4 bases from J; junction bases left unmatched: 7. This CDR3 is 15 amino acids long. Here the CDR3 reads CASSVNGQGNQPQHF. In DNA, the CDR3 is TGTGCCAGCAGCGTAAACGGACAGGGAAATCAGCCCCAGCATTTT.

This clone showed up just once. This chain connects TRBV3-1 (or the pseudogene TRBV3-2) to TRBJ1-3; D perhaps matches TRBD1 (6 bases). Germline V gene lookup returns CDR1 LGHDT and CDR2 YNNKEL (reference sequence). V was pared by 4 bases and J by 0 bases, with 13 bases between. The CDR3 loop spans 16 amino acids. CDR3 protein: CASSRAGHISGNTIYF. The DNA for the CDR3 is TGTGCCAGCAGCCGAGCGGGACACATCTCTGGAAACACCATATATTTT.

The V and J genes are TRBV12-5 and TRBJ2-1, with 15 bases that match TRBD2. The CDR3 runs 16 residues. From germline, CDR1 is LGHNT and CDR2 FRNRAP. V trimming: 6 bases; J trimming: 7 bases; junction bases outside the gene matches: 7. This CDR3 is CASGLGLAGGRNEQFF. In DNA form, the CDR3 reads TGTGCTAGTGGCCTCGGACTAGCGGGGGGGCGAAATGAGCAGTTCTTC.

V is TRBV19 and J is TRBJ2-7, with D perhaps TRBD2 (5 bases). The CDR3 length is 15 residues. CDR1 is LNHDA, CDR2 SQIVND, per germline (reference sequence). V was shortened by 6 bases and J by 7 bases, with 22 bases between the two germline ends. CDR3 nucleotides: TGTGCCAGTAGGTATGTGGATCAAGCTCGGGGTGAGCAGTACTTC. Amino acids: CASRYVDQARGEQYF.

The chain links TRBV9 to TRBJ1-3; D is perhaps TRBD1 (6 bases). Germline CDR1 SGDLS, CDR2 YYNGEE. V was trimmed by 4 bases and J by 2 bases, leaving 13 bases between them. The CDR3 length is 15 residues. DNA of the CDR3: TGTGCCAGCAGCATCTCGACAGGCACTGGAAACACCATATATTTT. Protein: CASSISTGTGNTIYF.

V gene TRBV28 combines with J gene TRBJ1-6; 11 bases are shared with TRBD1. Germline CDR1 MDHEN, CDR2 SYDVKM. Trimming at V came to 5 bases and at J to 10 bases, leaving 4 bases not matched to a gene. This CDR3 has 14 amino acids. CDR3 coding DNA: TGTGCCAGCAGTCGTTGGACAGGGGGCTCACCCCTCCACTTT. Translation: CASSRWTGGSPLHF.

This chain links TRBV28 with TRBJ1-4, with a tentative D call TRBD1 (5 bases). V dropped 6 bases and J dropped 15 bases, with 14 bases sitting between them. Germline V gene sequence: CDR1 MDHEN, CDR2 SYDVKM. The length of the CDR3 is 11 residues. CDR3: CASRTDSRMFF. The CDR3 DNA follows: TGTGCCAGCAGGACAGACAGTAGGATGTTTTTT. The full variable domain, its missing parts supplied by reference TRBV28 and TRBJ1-4, is DVKVTQSSRYLVKRTGEKVFLECVQDMDHENMFWYRQDPGLGLRLIYFSYDVKMKEKGDIPEGYSVSREKKERFSLILESASTNQTSMYLCASRTDSRMFFGSGTQLSVL.

The rearrangement joins TRBV11-2 to TRBJ2-3; 11 bases map to TRBD2. The trim removed 6 bases at V and 0 bases at J, leaving 5 bases unmatched. Germline values: CDR1 SGHAT, CDR2 FQNNGV. CDR3 length: 16 residues. CDR3 bases: TGTGCCAGCAGGGGACTAGCGGATTCTAGCACAGATACGCAGTATTTT. Translated, it gives CASRGLADSSTDTQYF.

This clone was found a few times. The same CDR3 also results from other DNA sequences found in this sample. The V gene is TRBV18, the J gene TRBJ1-1; no clear D. CDR3 size: 13 residues. Per germline, CDR1 KGHSH and CDR2 LQKENI. V was pared by 2 bases and J by 2 bases, with 6 bases between. CDR3 residues: CASSPGLNTEAFF. Written as DNA, the CDR3 is TGTGCCAGCTCACCAGGTCTAAACACTGAAGCTTTCTTT.

The count of this clone is one. The chain carries TRBV2 and TRBJ1-5, with a possible D match to TRBD1 (6 bases). V lost 5 bases, J lost 5 bases, and 16 bases lay in between. CDR1 is SNHLY, CDR2 FYNNEI, per germline. The CDR3 totals 15 residues. The CDR3 DNA follows: TGTGCCAGCAGTCCAAGGGGGACGGATTATCAGCCCCAGCATTTT. This codes for CASSPRGTDYQPQHF.

The V and J genes are TRBV11-2 and TRBJ1-2, with D unclear. V was trimmed by 3 bases and J by 4 bases, leaving 18 bases between them. The V gene's germline CDR1 is SGHAT and CDR2 FQNNGV. CDR3 length equals 16 residues. CDR3 sequence reads: CASSFEGWVKSYGYTF. CDR3 nucleotide sequence: TGTGCCAGCAGCTTTGAGGGTTGGGTTAAGAGCTATGGCTACACCTTC.

This CDR3 is CASSQTTGASNQPQHF. DNA of the CDR3: TGTGCCAGCAGCCAAACGACAGGGGCTAGCAATCAGCCCCAGCATTTT. The chain has TRBV4-2 and TRBJ1-5, with 8 bases identical to TRBD1. Germline lookup yields CDR1 LGHNA and CDR2 YNFKEQ. The CDR3 has 16 residues. Trimming cost V 2 bases and J 0 bases; bases outside gene matches: 3.

The chain is built from TRBV6-1 and TRBJ2-1; D is possibly TRBD2 (6 bases). V gave up 2 bases and J gave up 0 bases, with 11 bases separating them. Germline CDR1 is MNHNS and CDR2 is SASEGT. The CDR3 consists of 16 residues. In DNA, the CDR3 is TGTGCCAGCAGTGAATTGGGAGGTCTCTCCTACAATGAGCAGTTCTTC. This sequence encodes CASSELGGLSYNEQFF.

The chain couples TRBV6-1 to TRBJ2-5; D is unclear. V dropped 2 bases and J dropped 5 bases, with 6 bases sitting between them. Germline CDR1 and CDR2: MNHNS and SASEGT. The CDR3 has 12 residues. The CDR3 bases are TGTGCCAGCAGTGAACAGGTGGAGACCCAGTACTTC. Its translation is CASSEQVETQYF.

The V gene is TRBV13, the J gene TRBJ2-3, with no clear D. The CDR3 loop spans 14 amino acids. V lost 5 bases and J lost 1, with 10 bases in between. Germline V lookup: CDR1 PRHDT, CDR2 FYEKMQ (reference sequence). CDR3 residues: CASSPLAGTDTQYF. The CDR3 coding sequence is TGTGCCAGCAGCCCTTTGGCGGGCACAGATACGCAGTATTTT.

V and J are TRBV2 and TRBJ1-5; D is perhaps TRBD1 (6 bases). CDR1 and CDR2 from the germline V gene are SNHLY and FYNNEI. Trimming left V 2 bases short and J 0 bases short, with 17 bases between. The CDR3 consists of 18 residues. The CDR3 is CASSEIIGGRGSNQPQHF. CDR3 coding DNA: TGTGCCAGCAGTGAAATTATCGGGGGGCGCGGTAGCAATCAGCCCCAGCATTTT. Variable domain in full (rest from reference TRBV2 and TRBJ1-5): EPEVTQTPSHQVTQMGQEVILRCVPISNHLYFYWYRQILGQKVEFLVSFYNNEISEKSEIFDDQFSVERPDGSNFTLKIRSTKLEDSAMYFCASSEIIGGRGSNQPQHFGDGTRLSIL.

This clone came up once. This chain uses TRBV9 with TRBJ2-5; TRBD2 aligns across 7 bases. Germline-derived CDR1 and CDR2 are SGDLS and YYNGEE. The CDR3 totals 13 residues. Trimming at V came to 5 bases and at J to 5 bases, leaving 6 bases not matched to a gene. The CDR3 DNA sequence: TGTGCCAGCAGTGGGACTATCCGCGAGACCCAGTACTTC. It codes for CASSGTIRETQYF.

This rearrangement joins TRBV28 to TRBJ1-2; 7 nucleotides align to TRBD1. Germline-derived CDR1 and CDR2 are MDHEN and SYDVKM. The CDR3 consists of 14 residues. Unmatched junction bases numbered 7, after V lost 5 bases and J lost 4 bases. CDR3 in amino acids: CASSPDRDTYGYTF. CDR3 DNA: TGTGCCAGCAGTCCCGACAGGGACACCTATGGCTACACCTTC.